This TCR beta chain was sequenced for a study of blood T cell repertoires in COVID-19. Whole-study context: Samples representing acute and convalescent COVID-19 were sourced from the United States, Italy and Spain. From T cells, B-cell-depleted T cells, or PBMCs came the material, which was cDNA or gDNA.

Sequencing was performed with immunoSEQ multiplex PCR; in TCRdb, only in-frame clones are kept and a portion is missing. The sample holds around 16,000 clones, 75% to 85% seen once. The sequence came from an older man with active or convalescent COVID-19. The material sequenced was peripheral blood.

The CDR3 reads CASSQDTAGSYEGDTQYF. The CDR3 DNA is TGCGCCAGCAGCCAGGATACAGCCGGGAGTTACGAAGGAGATACGCAGTATTTT. The V gene is TRBV4-3, the J gene TRBJ2-3; tentatively, D is TRBD2 (6 bases). Trimming took 3 bases from V and 5 from J, leaving 24 bases between them. The CDR3 length is 18 residues. Germline CDR1 reads LGHNA; CDR2 reads YSLEER.